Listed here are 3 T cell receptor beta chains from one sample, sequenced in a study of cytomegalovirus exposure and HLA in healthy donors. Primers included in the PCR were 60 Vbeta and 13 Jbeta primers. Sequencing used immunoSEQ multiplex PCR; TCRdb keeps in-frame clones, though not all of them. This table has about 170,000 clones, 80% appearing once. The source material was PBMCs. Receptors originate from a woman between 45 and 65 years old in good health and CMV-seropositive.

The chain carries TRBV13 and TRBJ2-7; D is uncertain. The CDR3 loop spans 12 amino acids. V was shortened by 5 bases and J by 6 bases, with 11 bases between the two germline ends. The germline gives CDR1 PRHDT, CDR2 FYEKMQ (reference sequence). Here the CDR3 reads CASSQTSGEQYF. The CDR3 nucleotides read TGTGCCAGCAGCCAAACATCGGGCGAGCAGTACTTC.

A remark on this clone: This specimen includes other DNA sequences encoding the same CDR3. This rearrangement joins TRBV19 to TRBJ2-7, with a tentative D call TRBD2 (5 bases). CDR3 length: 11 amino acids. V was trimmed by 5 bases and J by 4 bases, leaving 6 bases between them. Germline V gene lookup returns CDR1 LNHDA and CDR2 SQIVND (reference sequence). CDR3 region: CASSRGYEQYF. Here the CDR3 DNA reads TGTGCCAGTAGTCGGGGTTACGAGCAGTACTTC.

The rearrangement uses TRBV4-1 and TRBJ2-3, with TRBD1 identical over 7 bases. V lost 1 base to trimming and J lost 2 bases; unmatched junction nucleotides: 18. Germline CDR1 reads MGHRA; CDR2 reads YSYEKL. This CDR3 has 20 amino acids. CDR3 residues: CASSQGRLGGLDKVTDTQYF. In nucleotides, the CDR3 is TGCGCCAGCAGCCAAGGTCGGTTAGGGGGCCTAGATAAGGTCACAGATACGCAGTATTTT.